These 8 T cell receptor beta chains were all obtained from the same sample, sequenced in a study of cytotoxic CD8 clonotypes in ibrutinib-treated CLL. Libraries were prepared by immunoSEQ multiplex PCR; TCRdb keeps only in-frame clonotypes and omits some of them. This table holds about 60,000 clones, roughly 50% found once. Specimen: PBMCs, collected at disease progression, from a patient treated with ibrutinib. These receptor sequences come from a human donor with chronic lymphocytic leukemia.

The chain joins TRBV7-2 to TRBJ2-3; D possibly corresponds to TRBD2 (6 bases). The germline V gene has CDR1 SGHTA and CDR2 FQGNSA. V was clipped by 0 bases and J by 0 bases, with 13 bases between them. The CDR3 spans 17 residues. For the CDR3, the DNA is TGTGCCAGCAGCTTAGCGAGGTCGGGACTCAGCACAGATACGCAGTATTTT. Protein sequence: CASSLARSGLSTDTQYF.

The chain is built from TRBV7-2 and TRBJ1-1; no reliable D call. CDR3 length equals 15 residues. In germline, CDR1 is SGHTA, CDR2 FQGNSA. With 5 bases removed from V and 0 bases from J, the gap between germline ends came to 13 bases. CDR3 region: CASSRSRSMNTEAFF. The CDR3 coding sequence is TGTGCCAGCAGCCGCTCCAGGAGTATGAACACTGAAGCTTTCTTT.

The rearrangement uses TRBV25-1 and TRBJ2-5; D may match TRBD1 or TRBD2 (5 bases each). CDR3 length equals 13 residues. V dropped 8 bases and J dropped 5 bases, with 15 bases sitting between them. Per germline, CDR1 MGHDK and CDR2 SYGVNS. The CDR3 region is CASLEEGPETQYF. As DNA, the CDR3 is TGTGCCAGCCTCGAAGAGGGGCCTGAGACCCAGTACTTC.

This clone has more than one count but fewer than ten. The rearrangement joins TRBV15 to TRBJ1-1; D possibly corresponds to TRBD1 (5 bases). This CDR3 has 16 residues. V was pared by 2 bases and J by 2 bases, with 15 bases between. Per germline, CDR1 LNHNV and CDR2 YYDKDF (reference sequence). CDR3 residues: CATSRKLGGSNTEAFF. CDR3 nucleotides: TGTGCCACCAGCAGAAAGCTGGGGGGAAGCAACACTGAAGCTTTCTTT. The entire variable domain, with the rest obtained from reference TRBV15 and TRBJ1-1, is as follows: DAMVIQNPRYQVTQFGKPVTLSCSQTLNHNVMYWYQQKSSQAPKLLFHYYDKDFNNEADTPDNFQSRRPNTSFCFLDIRSPGLGDTAMYLCATSRKLGGSNTEAFFGQGTRLTVV.

The chain links TRBV30 to TRBJ2-1; TRBD2 matches 8 bases. The CDR3 extends over 15 amino acids. Germline lookup yields CDR1 GTSNPN and CDR2 SVGIG (reference sequence). The V segment lost 3 bases and the J segment 9 bases; nucleotides outside the gene matches: 13. CDR3 nucleotide sequence: TGTGCCTGGAGCCTCGGGACTAGTCTTTTCTTTGAGCAGTTCTTC. Translated, it gives CAWSLGTSLFFEQFF.

V gene TRBV27 combines with J gene TRBJ1-5, with D perhaps matching TRBD1 (6 bases). CDR1 and CDR2 from the germline V gene are MNHEY and SMNVEV (reference sequence). This CDR3 is 16 amino acids long. Trimming pared 0 bases from V and 2 bases from J, leaving 11 bases between. This chain's CDR3 is CASSLSWGAGNQPQHF. The CDR3, as DNA: TGTGCCAGCAGTTTATCATGGGGGGCTGGCAATCAGCCCCAGCATTTT.

The J gene is TRBJ1-2, the V gene TRBV10-3; D remains unclear. The CDR3 runs to 12 residues. Germline V gene lookup returns CDR1 ENHRY and CDR2 SYGVKD. V lost 8 bases and J 1 base, leaving 8 bases between the germline ends. The CDR3 sequence: CAIEDDNYGYTF. In DNA form, the CDR3 reads TGTGCCATCGAGGACGATAACTATGGCTACACCTTC.

The chain is built from TRBV18 and TRBJ1-4; D gene unclear. V lost 2 bases, J lost 4 bases, and 11 bases lay in between. The CDR3 runs to 15 residues. From germline, CDR1 is KGHSH and CDR2 LQKENI. CDR3 nucleotides: TGTGCCAGCTCACCATCGGGGAATAATAATGAAAAACTGTTTTTT. Its protein is CASSPSGNNNEKLFF. Full variable domain (outside the CDR3, taken from reference TRBV18 and TRBJ1-4): NAGVMQNPRHLVRRRGQEARLRCSPMKGHSHVYWYRQLPEEGLKFMVYLQKENIIDESGMPKERFSAEFPKEGPSILRIQQVVRGDSAAYFCASSPSGNNNEKLFFGSGTQLSVL.